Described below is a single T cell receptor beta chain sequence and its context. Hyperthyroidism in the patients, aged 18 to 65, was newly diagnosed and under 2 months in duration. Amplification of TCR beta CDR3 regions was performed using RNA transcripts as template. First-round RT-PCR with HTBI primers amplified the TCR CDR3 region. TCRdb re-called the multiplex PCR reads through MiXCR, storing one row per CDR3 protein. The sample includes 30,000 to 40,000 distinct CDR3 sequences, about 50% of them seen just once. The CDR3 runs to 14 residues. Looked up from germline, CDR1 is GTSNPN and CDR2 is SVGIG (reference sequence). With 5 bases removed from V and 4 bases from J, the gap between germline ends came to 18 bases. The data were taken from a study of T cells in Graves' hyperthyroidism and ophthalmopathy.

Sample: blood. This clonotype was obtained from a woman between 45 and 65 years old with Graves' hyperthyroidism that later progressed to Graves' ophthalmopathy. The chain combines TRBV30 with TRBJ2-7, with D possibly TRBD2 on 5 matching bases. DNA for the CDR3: TGTGCCTGGGTCCTGAGCTGGAGGACGTACGAGCAGTACTTC. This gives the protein CAWVLSWRTYEQYF.